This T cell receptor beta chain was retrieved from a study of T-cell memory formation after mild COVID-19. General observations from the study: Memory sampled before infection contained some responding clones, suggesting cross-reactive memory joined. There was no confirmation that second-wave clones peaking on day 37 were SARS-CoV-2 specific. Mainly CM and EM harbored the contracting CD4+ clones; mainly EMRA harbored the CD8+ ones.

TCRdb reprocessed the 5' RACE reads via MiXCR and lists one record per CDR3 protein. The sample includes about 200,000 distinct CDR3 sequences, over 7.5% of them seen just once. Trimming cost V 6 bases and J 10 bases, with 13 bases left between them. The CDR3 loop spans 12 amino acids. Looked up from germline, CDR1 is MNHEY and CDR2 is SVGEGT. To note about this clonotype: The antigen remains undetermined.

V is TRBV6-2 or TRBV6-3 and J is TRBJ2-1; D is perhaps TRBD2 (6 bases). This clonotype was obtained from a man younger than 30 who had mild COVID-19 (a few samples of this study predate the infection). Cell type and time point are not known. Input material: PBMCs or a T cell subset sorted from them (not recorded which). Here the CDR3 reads CASSPGRGEQFF. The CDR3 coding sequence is TGTGCCAGCAGCCCGGGGCGGGGAGAGCAGTTCTTC.